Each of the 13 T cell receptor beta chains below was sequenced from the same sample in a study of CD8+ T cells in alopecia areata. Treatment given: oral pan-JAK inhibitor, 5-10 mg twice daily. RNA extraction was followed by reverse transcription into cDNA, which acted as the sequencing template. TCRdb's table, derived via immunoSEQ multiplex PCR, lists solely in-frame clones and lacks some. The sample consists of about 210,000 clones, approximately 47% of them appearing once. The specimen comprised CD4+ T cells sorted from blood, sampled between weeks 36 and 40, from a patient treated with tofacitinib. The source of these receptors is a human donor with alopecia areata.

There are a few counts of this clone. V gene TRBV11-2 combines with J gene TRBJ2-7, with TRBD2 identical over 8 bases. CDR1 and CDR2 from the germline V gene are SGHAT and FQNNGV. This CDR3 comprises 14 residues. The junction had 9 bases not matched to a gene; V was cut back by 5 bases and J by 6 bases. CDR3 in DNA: TGTGCCAGCAGCATAGCGGGAATGATAGGCGAGCAGTACTTC. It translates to CASSIAGMIGEQYF. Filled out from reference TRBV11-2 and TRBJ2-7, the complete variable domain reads EAGVAQSPRYKIIEKRQSVAFWCNPISGHATLYWYQQILGQGPKLLIQFQNNGVVDDSQLPKDRFSAERLKGVDSTLKIQPAKLEDSAVYLCASSIAGMIGEQYFGPGTRLTVT.

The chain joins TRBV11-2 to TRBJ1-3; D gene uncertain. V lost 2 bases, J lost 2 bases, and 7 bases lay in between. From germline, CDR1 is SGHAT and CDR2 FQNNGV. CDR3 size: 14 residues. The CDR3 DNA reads TGTGCCAGCAGCTTACAAACAACTGGAAACACCATATATTTT. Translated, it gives CASSLQTTGNTIYF.

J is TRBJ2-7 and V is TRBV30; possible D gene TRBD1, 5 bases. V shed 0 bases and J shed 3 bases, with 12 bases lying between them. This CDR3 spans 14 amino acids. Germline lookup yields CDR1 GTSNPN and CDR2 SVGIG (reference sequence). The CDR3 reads CAWSVWGLGYEQYF. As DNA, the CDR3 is TGTGCCTGGAGTGTTTGGGGCCTCGGCTACGAGCAGTACTTC.

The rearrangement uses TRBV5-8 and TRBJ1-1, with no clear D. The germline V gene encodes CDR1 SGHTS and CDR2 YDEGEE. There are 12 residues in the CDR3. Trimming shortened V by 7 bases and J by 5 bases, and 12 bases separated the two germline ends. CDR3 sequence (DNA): TGTGCCAGCCCTACGGCCAGGACTGAAGCTTTCTTT. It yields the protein CASPTARTEAFF.

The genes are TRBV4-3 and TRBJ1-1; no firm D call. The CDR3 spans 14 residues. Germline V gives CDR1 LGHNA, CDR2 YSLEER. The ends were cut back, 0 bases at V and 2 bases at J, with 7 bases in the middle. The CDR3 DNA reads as TGCGCCAGCAGCCAAGATATCATCAACACTGAAGCTTTCTTT. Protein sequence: CASSQDIINTEAFF.

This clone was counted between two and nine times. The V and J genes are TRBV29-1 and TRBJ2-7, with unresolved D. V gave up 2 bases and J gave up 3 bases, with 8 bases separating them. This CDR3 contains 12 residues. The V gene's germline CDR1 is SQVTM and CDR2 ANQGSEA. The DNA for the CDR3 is TGCAGCGTTGAATCGTCAGACTACGAGCAGTACTTC. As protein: CSVESSDYEQYF.

The CDR3 DNA is TGCGCCAGCAGCCTCGCGGGGGCTTTTAACACTGAAGCTTTCTTT. This translates into CASSLAGAFNTEAFF. The chain is built from TRBV4-1 and TRBJ1-1; possibly TRBD1 for D (6 bases). Trimming took 4 bases from V and 2 from J, leaving 14 bases between them. This CDR3 has 15 amino acids. CDR1 MGHRA and CDR2 YSYEKL come from the germline V gene.

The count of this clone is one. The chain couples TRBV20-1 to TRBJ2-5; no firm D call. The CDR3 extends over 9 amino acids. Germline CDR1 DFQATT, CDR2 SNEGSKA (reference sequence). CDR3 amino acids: CRNQETQYF. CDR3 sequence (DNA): TGCAGAAATCAAGAGACCCAGTACTTC.

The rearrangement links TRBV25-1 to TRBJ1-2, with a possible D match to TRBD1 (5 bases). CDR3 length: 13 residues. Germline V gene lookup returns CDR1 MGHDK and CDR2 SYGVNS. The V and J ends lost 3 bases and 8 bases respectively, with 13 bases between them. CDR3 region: CASSEPGLSGYTF. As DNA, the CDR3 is TGTGCCAGCAGTGAGCCAGGGCTCTCGGGCTACACCTTC.

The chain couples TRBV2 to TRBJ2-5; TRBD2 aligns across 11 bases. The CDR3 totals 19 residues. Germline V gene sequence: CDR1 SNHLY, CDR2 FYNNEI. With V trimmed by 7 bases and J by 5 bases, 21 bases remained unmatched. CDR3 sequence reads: CASTPLGTSGYRWGETQYF. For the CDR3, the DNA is TGTGCCAGCACGCCGCTCGGGACTAGCGGATACCGGTGGGGCGAGACCCAGTACTTC.

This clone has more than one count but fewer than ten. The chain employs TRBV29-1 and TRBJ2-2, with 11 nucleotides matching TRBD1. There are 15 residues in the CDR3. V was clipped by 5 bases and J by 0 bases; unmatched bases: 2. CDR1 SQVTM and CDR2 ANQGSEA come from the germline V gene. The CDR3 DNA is TGCAGCGTTCGGACAGGGGGCGCGAACACCGGGGAGCTGTTTTTT. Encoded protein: CSVRTGGANTGELFF.

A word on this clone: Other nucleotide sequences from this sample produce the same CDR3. CDR3 sequence reads: CSVDRADTQYF. The DNA of the CDR3 is TGCAGCGTGGACAGGGCTGATACGCAGTATTTT. This chain joins TRBV29-1 and TRBJ2-3; 8 bases are a match to TRBD1. Germline V CDR1 and CDR2: SQVTM, ANQGSEA. The CDR3 has 11 amino acids. With V trimmed by 6 bases and J by 6 bases, 2 bases remained unmatched.

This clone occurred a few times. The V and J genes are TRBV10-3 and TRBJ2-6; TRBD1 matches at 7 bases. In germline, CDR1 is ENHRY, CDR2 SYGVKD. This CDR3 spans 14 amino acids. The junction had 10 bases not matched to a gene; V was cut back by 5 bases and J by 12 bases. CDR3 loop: CAISPTGQHIVLTF. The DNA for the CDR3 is TGTGCCATCAGTCCAACGGGACAGCACATCGTCCTGACTTTC.